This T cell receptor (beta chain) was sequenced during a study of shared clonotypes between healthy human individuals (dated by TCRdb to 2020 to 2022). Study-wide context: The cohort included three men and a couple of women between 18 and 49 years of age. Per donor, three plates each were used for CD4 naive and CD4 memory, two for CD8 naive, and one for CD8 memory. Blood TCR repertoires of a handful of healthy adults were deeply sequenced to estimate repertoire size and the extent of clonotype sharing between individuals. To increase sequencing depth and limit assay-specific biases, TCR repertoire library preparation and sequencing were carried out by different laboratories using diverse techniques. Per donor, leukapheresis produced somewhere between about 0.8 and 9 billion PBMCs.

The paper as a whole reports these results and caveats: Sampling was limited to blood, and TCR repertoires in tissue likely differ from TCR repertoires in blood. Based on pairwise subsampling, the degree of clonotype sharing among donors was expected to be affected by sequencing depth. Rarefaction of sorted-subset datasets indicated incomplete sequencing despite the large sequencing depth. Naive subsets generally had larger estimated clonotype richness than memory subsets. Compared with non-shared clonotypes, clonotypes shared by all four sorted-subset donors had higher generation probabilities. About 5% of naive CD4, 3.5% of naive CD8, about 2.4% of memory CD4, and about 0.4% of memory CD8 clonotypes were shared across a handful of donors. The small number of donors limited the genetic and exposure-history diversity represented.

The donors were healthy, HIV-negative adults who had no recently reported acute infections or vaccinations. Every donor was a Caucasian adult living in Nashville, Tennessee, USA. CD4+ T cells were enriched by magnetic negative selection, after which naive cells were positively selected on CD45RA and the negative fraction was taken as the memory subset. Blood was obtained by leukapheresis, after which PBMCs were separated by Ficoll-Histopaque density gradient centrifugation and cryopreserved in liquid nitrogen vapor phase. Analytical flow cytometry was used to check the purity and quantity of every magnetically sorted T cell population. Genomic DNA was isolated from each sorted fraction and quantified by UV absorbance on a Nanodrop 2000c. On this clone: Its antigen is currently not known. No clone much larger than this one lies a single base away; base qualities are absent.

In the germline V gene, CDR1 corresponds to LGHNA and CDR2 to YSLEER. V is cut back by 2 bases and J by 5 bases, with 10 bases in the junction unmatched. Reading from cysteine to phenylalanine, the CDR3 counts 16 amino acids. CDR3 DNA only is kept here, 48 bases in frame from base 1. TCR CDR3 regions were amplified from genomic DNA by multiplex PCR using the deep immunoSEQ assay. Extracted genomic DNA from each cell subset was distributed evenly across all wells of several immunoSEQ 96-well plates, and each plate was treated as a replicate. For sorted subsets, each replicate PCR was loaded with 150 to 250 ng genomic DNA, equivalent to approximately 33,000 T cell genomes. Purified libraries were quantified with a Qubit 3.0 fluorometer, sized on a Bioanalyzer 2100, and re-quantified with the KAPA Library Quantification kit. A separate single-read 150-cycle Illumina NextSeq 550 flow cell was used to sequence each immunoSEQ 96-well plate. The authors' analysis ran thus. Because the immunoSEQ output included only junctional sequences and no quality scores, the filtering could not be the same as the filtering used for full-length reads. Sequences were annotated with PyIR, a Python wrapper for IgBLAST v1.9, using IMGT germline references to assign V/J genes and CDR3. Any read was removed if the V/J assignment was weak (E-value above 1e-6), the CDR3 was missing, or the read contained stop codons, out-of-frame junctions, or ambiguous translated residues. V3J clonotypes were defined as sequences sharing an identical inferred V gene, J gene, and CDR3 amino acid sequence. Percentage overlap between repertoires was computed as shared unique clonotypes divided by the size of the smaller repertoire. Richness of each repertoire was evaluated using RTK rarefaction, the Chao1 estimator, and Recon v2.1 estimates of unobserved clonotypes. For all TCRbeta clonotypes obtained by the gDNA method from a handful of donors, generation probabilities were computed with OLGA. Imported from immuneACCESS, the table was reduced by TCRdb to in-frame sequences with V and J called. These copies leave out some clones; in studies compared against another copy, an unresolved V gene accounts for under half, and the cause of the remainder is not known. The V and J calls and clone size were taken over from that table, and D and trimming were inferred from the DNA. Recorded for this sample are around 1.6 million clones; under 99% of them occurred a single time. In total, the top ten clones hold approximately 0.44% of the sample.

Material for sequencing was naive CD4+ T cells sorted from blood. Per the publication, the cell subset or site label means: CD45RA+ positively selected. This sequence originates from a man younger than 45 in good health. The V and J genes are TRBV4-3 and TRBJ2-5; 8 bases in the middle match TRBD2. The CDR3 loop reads CASSQIGWTSSETQYF. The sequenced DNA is TGCGCCAGCAGCCAAATTGGGTGGACTAGCTCGGAGACCCAGTACTTC.